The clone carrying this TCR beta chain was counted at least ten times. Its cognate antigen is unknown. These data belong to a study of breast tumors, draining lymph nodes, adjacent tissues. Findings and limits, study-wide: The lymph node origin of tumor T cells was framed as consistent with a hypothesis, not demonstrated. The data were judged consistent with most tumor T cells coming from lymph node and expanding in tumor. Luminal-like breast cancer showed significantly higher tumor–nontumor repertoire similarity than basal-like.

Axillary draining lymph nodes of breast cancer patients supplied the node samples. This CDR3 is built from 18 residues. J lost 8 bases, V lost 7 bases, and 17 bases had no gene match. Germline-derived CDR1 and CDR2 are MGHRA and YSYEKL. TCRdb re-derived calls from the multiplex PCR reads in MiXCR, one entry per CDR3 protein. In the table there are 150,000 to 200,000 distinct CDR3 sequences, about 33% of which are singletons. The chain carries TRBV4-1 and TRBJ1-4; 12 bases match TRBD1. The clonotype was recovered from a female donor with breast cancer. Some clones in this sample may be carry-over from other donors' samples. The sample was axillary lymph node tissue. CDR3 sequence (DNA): TGCGCCAGCATGCGACCCGGGACAGGGGGCGGTCCTGGGGAAAAACTGTTTTTT. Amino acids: CASMRPGTGGGPGEKLFF.